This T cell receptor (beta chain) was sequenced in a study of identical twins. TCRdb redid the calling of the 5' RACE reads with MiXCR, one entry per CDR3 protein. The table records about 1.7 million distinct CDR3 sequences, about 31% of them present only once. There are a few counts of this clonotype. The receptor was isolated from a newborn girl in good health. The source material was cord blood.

This CDR3 reads CSARVALRQFF. The CDR3 DNA reads as TGCAGTGCTAGAGTCGCTCTCCGCCAGTTCTTC. The chain has TRBV20-1 and TRBJ2-1; D not resolved. Trimming removed 1 base at V and 13 bases at J, with 11 bases between. Germline CDR1 and CDR2: DFQATT and SNEGSKA (reference sequence). The CDR3 runs 11 residues.